What follows describes a single T cell receptor beta chain. The antigen is not known. The record originates from a study of cytomegalovirus exposure and HLA in healthy donors. Study summary: Genotyping of roughly 400 donors showed that about 84% belonged to the Caucasian-associated ancestry cluster.

13 Jbeta primers and 60 Vbeta primers were used for the PCR. Method: immunoSEQ multiplex PCR; TCRdb's copy keeps in-frame clones and lacks some. The sample contains about 130,000 clones, 75% to 80% of which appear only once. The V gene end was trimmed by 5 bases and the J gene end by 4 bases; junction bases not matched to a gene: 10. CDR3 length equals 15 residues. CDR1 and CDR2 from the germline V gene are SGHNT and YYREEE (reference sequence). Healthy bone marrow donors made up the cohort. Study-wide points: Using a false discovery rate of 0.05, a later analysis showed that fewer than 20,000 TCR beta sequences were associated with HLA alleles. The study flagged some 180 TCR beta chains as cytomegalovirus-associated.

This clonotype was sampled from a male donor in good health and CMV-seronegative. The sample was PBMCs. V gene TRBV5-4 combines with J gene TRBJ2-7, with TRBD1 matching over 9 bases. The CDR3 loop reads CASRRPGQGSYEQYF. The CDR3 DNA reads TGTGCCAGCAGGAGACCGGGACAGGGAAGTTACGAGCAGTACTTC.